This TCR beta chain was sequenced for a study of blood T cell repertoires in COVID-19. Per the original data handling: Reference gene primer amplification gave nucleated cell count estimates. This table comes from immunoSEQ multiplex PCR, and its TCRdb copy is limited to in-frame clones, with some not included. Clone size and the V and J calls come from that table; the DNA yielded D and trimming. Here the sample spans around 94,000 clones, about four fifths being singletons. V lost 3 bases, J lost 0 bases, and 1 base stayed unmatched. The CDR3 consists of 14 residues. Germline V gene data show CDR1 as DFQATT and CDR2 as SNEGSKA (reference sequence).

The sequenced sample consisted of peripheral blood. This chain links TRBV20-1 with TRBJ1-3; 8 nucleotides line up with TRBD1. The TCR originated in a man aged 35 to 55 with active or convalescent COVID-19. This CDR3 reads CSASTGGSGNTIYF. The DNA for the CDR3 is TGCAGTGCTAGTACAGGGGGCTCTGGAAACACCATATATTTT.